This TCR beta chain stems from a study of blood T cells in healthy people across ages. Overall study results and limits: It was held that diversity estimates obtained from one million T cells represented underestimates.

Using a J-beta primer mix together with a sample-barcoded 5' primer, a second PCR was run for about 6 to 11 cycles. A template-switch adaptor containing 12 random nucleotides labeled each cDNA molecule. The yield of each sample was at least 3 million CDR3-containing paired-end reads. TCRdb independently ran MiXCR on the 5' RACE reads; one entry per CDR3 protein. The top ten hold less than 8% of the sample, which has about 1,500,000 distinct CDR3 sequences, approximately 42% seen once. Donors were healthy Caucasian individuals from Russia aged about 6 to 90. About this clonotype: Its antigen is currently unknown.

Per the germline V gene, CDR1 is SQVTM and CDR2 is ANQGSEA. V was cut by 0 bases and J by 7 bases, with 9 bases left in between. The CDR3 runs 13 residues. The sequence was obtained from a young woman in good health. The sample taken for sequencing was blood. V gene TRBV29-1 combines with J gene TRBJ1-4; unclear D gene. The CDR3 bases are TGCAGCGTTGAAGACCCCATTAGTGAAAAACTGTTTTTT. This encodes CSVEDPISEKLFF.